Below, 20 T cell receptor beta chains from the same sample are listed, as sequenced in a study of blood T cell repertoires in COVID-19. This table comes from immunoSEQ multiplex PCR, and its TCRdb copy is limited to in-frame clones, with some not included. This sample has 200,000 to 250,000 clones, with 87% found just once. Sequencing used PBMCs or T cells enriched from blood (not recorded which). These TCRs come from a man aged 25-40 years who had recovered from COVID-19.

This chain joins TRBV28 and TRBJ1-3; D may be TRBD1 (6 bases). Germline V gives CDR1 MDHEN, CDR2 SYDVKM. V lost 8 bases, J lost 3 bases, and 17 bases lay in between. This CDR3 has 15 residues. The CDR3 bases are TGTGCCAGCCTCAGGGGTTTCTCTTTTGGAAACACCATATATTTT. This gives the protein CASLRGFSFGNTIYF.

CDR3 protein: CASSLLQPGQANYEQYF. DNA of the CDR3: TGTGCCAGCAGTTTATTGCAACCGGGACAGGCGAACTACGAGCAGTACTTC. The chain links TRBV27 to TRBJ2-7, with TRBD1 identical over 8 bases. J was trimmed by 3 bases and V by 1 base; bases with no gene match: 11. The germline V gene has CDR1 MNHEY and CDR2 SMNVEV (reference sequence). The CDR3 sequence is 17 residues long.

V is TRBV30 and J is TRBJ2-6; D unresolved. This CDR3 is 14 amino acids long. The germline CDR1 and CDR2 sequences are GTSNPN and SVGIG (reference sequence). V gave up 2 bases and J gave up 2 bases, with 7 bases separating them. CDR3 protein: CAWSYNAGANVLTF. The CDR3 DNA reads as TGTGCCTGGAGTTACAATGCTGGGGCCAACGTCCTGACTTTC.

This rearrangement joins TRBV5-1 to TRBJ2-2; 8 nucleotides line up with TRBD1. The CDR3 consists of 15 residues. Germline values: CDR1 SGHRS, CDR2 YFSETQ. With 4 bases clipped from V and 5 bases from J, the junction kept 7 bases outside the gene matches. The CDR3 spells CASSPRGLLTGELFF. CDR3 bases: TGCGCCAGCAGCCCCAGGGGGCTTTTGACCGGGGAGCTGTTTTTT.

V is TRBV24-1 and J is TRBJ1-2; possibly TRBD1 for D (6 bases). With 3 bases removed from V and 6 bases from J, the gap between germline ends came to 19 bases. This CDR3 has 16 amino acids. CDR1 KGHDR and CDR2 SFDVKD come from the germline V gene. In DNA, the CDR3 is TGTGCCACCAGTGATCACGTTAGACAGGTGCTCGATGGCTACACCTTC. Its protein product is CATSDHVRQVLDGYTF.

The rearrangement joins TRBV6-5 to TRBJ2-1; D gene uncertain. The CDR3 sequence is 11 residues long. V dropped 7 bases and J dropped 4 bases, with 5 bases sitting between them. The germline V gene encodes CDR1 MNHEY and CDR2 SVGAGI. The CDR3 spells CASTRYNEQFF. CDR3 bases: TGTGCCAGCACTAGATACAATGAGCAGTTCTTC.

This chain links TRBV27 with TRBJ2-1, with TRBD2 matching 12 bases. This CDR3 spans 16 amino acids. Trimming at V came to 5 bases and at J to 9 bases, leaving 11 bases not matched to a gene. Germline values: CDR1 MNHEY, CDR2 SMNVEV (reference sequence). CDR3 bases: TGTGCCAGCAGTGAGTCTAGCGGGGGGGTACCAATTGAGCAGTTCTTC. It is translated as CASSESSGGVPIEQFF.

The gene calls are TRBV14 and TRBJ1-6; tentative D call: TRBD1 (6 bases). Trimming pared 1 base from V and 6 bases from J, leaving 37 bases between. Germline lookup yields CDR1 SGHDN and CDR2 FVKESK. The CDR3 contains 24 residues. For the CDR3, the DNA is TGTGCCAGCAGCCAAGGATTCTCGATGGGTAGTAGTGGGGGCAGCACGGGGTTTAATTCACCCCTCCACTTT. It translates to CASSQGFSMGSSGGSTGFNSPLHF.

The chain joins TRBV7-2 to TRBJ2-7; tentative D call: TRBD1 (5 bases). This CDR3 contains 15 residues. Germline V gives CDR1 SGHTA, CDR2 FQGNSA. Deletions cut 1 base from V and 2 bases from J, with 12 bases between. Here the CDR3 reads CASSLGQGRTYEQYF. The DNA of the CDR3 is TGTGCCAGCAGCTTAGGCCAGGGCCGTACCTACGAGCAGTACTTC.

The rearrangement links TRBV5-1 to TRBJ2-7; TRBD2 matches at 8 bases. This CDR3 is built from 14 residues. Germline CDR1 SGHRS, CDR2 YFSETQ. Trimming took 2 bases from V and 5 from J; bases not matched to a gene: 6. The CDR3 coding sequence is TGCGCCAGCAGCTTAAGCGGGAGCCTTAACGAGCAGTACTTC. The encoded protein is CASSLSGSLNEQYF. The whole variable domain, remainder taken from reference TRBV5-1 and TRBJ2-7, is KAGVTQTPRYLIKTRGQQVTLSCSPISGHRSVSWYQQTPGQGLQFLFEYFSETQRNKGNFPGRFSGRQFSNSRSEMNVSTLELGDSALYLCASSLSGSLNEQYFGPGTRLTVT.

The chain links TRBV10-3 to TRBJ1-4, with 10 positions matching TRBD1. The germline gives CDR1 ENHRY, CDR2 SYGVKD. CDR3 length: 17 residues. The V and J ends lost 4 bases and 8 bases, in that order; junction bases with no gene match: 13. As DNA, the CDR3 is TGTGCCATCAGTGGCGGGACAGGGGACACCCTCGGGGAAAAACTGTTTTTT. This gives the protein CAISGGTGDTLGEKLFF.

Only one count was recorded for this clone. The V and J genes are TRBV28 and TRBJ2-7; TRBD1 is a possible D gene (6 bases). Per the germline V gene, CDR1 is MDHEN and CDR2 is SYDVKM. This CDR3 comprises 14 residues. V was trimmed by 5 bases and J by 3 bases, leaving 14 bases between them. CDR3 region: CASSGPDSFYEQYF. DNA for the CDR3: TGTGCCAGCAGTGGCCCGGACAGTTTCTACGAGCAGTACTTC. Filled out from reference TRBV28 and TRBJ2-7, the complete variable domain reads DVKVTQSSRYLVKRTGEKVFLECVQDMDHENMFWYRQDPGLGLRLIYFSYDVKMKEKGDIPEGYSVSREKKERFSLILESASTNQTSMYLCASSGPDSFYEQYFGPGTRLTVT.

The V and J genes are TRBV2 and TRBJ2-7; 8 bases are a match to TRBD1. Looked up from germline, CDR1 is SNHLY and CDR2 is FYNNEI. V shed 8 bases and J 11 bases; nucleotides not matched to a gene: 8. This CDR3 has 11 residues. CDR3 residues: CASGKDREEYF. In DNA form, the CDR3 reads TGTGCCAGCGGGAAGGACAGGGAGGAGTACTTC.

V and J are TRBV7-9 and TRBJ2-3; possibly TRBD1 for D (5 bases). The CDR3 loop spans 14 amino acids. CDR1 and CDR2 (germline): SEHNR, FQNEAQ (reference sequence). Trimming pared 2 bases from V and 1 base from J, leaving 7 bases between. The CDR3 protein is CASSLQTGTDTQYF. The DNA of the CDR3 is TGTGCCAGCAGCTTACAGACAGGCACAGATACGCAGTATTTT.

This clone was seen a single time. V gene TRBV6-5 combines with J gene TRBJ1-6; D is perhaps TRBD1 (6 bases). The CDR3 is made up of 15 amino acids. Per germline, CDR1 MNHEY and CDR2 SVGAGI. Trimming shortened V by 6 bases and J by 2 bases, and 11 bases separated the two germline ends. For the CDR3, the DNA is TGTGCCAGCAGCTTAGGACAGACCTATAATTCACCCCTCCACTTT. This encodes CASSLGQTYNSPLHF.

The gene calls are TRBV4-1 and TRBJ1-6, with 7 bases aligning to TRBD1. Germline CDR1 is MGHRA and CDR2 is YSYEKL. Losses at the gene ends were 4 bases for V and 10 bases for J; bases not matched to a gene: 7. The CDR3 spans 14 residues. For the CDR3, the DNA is TGCGCCAGCAGCCCGACAGGGTATTTCTCACCCCTCCACTTT. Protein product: CASSPTGYFSPLHF.

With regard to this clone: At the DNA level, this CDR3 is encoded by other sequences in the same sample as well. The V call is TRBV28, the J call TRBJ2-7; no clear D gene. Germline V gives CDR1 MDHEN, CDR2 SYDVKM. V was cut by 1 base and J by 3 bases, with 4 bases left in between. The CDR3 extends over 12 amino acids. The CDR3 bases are TGTGCCAGCAGTTTATTCAGCTACGAGCAGTACTTC. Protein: CASSLFSYEQYF.

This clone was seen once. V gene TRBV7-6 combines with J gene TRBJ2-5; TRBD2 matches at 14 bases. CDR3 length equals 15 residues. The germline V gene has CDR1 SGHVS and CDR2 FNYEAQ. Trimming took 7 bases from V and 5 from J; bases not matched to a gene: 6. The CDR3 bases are TGTGCCAGCATCCGACTAGCGGGGGGGTCGGAGACCCAGTACTTC. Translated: CASIRLAGGSETQYF.

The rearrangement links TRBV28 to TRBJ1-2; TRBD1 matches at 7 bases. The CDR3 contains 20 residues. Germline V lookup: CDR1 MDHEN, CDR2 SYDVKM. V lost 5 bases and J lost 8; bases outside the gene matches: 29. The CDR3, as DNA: TGTGCCAGCAGTCCTGACCGGGACAGAAAAAACTATGGCTACACCCGGGGCTACACCTTC. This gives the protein CASSPDRDRKNYGYTRGYTF.

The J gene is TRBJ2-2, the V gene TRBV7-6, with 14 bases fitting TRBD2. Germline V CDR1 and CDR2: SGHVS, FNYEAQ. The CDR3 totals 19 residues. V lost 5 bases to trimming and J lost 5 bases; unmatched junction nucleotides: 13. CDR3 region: CASSPPPGTSGSRTGELFF. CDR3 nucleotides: TGTGCCAGCAGCCCCCCTCCTGGGACTAGCGGGAGTCGGACCGGGGAGCTGTTTTTT.